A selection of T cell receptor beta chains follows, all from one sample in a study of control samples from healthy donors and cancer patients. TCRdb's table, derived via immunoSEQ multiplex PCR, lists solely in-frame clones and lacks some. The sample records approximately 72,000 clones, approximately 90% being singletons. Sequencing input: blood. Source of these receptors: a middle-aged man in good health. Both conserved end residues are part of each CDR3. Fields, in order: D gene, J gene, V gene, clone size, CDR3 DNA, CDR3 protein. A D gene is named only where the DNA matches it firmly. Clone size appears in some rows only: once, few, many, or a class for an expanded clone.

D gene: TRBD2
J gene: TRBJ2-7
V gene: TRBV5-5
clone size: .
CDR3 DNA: TGTGCCAGCGGCGGGGGGACAACCTCCTACGAGCAGTACTTC
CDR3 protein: CASGGGTTSYEQYF

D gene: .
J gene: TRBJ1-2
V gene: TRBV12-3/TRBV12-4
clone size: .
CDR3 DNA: TGTGCCAGCAGTTTAGGTCCCATCTATGGCTACACCTTC
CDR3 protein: CASSLGPIYGYTF

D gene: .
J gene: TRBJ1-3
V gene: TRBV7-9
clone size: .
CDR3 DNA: TGTGCCAGCCTTCAGGGCTCTGGAAACACCATATATTTT
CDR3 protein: CASLQGSGNTIYF

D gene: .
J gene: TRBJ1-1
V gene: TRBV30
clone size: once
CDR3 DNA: TGTGCCTGGAGTTCCTCTATGAACACTGAAGCTTTCTTT
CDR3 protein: CAWSSSMNTEAFF

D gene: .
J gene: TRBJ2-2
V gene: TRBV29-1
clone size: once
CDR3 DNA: TGCAGCGTTCTTGGGGTGAACACCGGGGAGCTGTTTTTT
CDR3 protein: CSVLGVNTGELFF

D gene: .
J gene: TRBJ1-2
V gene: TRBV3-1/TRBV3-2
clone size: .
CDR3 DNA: TGTGCCAGCAGCCCCCCGACGGGGCAGGGATTAGGAGGCTACACCTTC
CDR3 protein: CASSPPTGQGLGGYTF

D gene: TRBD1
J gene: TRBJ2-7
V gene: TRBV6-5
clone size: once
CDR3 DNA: TGTGCCAGCAGTTACGCCAGACAGGGGGCTTACGAGCAGTACTTC
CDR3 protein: CASSYARQGAYEQYF

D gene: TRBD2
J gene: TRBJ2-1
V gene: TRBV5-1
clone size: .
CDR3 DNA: TGCGCCAGCAGCTTGGTGACTAGCGGGGGGTCATATAGCTCCTACAATGAGCAGTTCTTC
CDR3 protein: CASSLVTSGGSYSSYNEQFF

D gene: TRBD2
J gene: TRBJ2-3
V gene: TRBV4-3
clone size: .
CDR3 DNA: TGCGCCAGCAGCCAGGCGTCTAGCGGGGGGGCCGAAGATACGCAGTATTTT
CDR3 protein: CASSQASSGGAEDTQYF

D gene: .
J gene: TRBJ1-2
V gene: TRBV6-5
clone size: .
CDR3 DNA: TGTGCCAGCAGTTATGGGGGGAATAGCTACACCTTC
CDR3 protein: CASSYGGNSYTF

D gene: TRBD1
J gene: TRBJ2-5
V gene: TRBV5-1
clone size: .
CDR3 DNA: TGCGCCAGCAGCTCCACAGGGGGAAGGCAGACCCAGTACTTC
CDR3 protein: CASSSTGGRQTQYF

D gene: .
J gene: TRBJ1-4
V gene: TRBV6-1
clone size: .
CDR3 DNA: TGTGCCAGCAGTGAGGCAGGGAGAAGTAATGAAAAACTGTTTTTT
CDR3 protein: CASSEAGRSNEKLFF

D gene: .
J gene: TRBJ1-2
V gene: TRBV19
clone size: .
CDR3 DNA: TGTGCCAGTAGTTTAAACAGGAATAACTATGGCTACACCTTC
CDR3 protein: CASSLNRNNYGYTF

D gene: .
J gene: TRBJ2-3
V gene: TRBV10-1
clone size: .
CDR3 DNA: TGCGCCAGCATCAAATGGAGGGCAGATACGCAGTATTTT
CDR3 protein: CASIKWRADTQYF

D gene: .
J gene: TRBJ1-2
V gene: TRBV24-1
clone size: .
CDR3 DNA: TGTGCCACCAGTTCAGGGACGGGGGGCTACACCTTC
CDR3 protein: CATSSGTGGYTF

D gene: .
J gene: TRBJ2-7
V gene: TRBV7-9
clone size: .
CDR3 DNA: TGTGCCAGCAGCCCACGGTGGGGTAAGGACGAGCAGTACTTC
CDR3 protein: CASSPRWGKDEQYF

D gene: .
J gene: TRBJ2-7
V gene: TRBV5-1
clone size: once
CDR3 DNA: TGCGCCAGCAGCTTCGAAGACAGACCTATATTCTACGAGCAGTACTTC
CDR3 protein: CASSFEDRPIFYEQYF

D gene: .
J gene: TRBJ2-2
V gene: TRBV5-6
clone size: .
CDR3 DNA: TGTGCCAGCAGCTTGGACCCTTCGAACACCGGGGAGCTGTTTTTT
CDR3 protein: CASSLDPSNTGELFF

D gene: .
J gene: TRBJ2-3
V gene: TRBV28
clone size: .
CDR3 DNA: TGTGCCAGCAGTTTTGGGGGCGAGGGAGGGAATACGCAGTATTTT
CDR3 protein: CASSFGGEGGNTQYF

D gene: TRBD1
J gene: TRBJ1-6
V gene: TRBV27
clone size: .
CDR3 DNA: TGTGCCAGCAGTGAACAGGGGGCGACTAATTCACCCCTCCACTTT
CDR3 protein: CASSEQGATNSPLHF

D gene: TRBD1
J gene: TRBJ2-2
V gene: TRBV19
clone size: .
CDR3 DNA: TGTGCCAGTATCAATCGGGGACAGAAGGCCGGGAACACCGGGGAGCTGTTTTTT
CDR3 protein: CASINRGQKAGNTGELFF

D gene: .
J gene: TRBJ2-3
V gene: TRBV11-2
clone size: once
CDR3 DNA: TGTGCCAGCAGCTTTCGAGGAGATACGCAGTATTTT
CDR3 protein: CASSFRGDTQYF

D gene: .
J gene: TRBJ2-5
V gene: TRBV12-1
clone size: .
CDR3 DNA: TGTGCCAGCAGCTTCGGACTAGCGGGGGACCATCTTATCCAAGAGACCCAGTACTTC
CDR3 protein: CASSFGLAGDHLIQETQYF

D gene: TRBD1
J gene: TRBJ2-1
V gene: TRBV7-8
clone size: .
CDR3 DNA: TGTGCCAGCAGCAGACAGGGCAACAATGAGCAGTTCTTC
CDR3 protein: CASSRQGNNEQFF

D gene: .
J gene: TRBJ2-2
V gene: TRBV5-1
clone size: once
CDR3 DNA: TGCGCCAGCAGCTTTAGGGTCACCGGGGAGCTGTTTTTT
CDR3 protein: CASSFRVTGELFF